This T cell receptor (beta chain) was documented in a study of Graves' ophthalmopathy and Graves' hyperthyroidism. The study, taken as a whole, reports: Most expanded clonotypes from thyroid (those above 0.001 frequency) were also found in blood.

The table lists this clonotype with a few counts. Its antigen is currently unknown. Beta-chain TCR CDR3 regions were amplified from RNA transcripts. The library came from an HTBI-primed first-round RT-PCR and a second-round multiplex PCR. TCRdb passed the multiplex PCR reads through MiXCR, listing each CDR3 protein once. The sample lists roughly 220,000 distinct CDR3 sequences, approximately 42% occurring once. Germline V lookup: CDR1 SGHDN, CDR2 FVKESK. The CDR3 is made up of 14 amino acids. V gave up 4 bases and J gave up 7 bases, with 16 bases separating them. The rearrangement joins TRBV14 to TRBJ1-1, with D tentatively TRBD1 (5 bases). The specimen sequenced was peripheral blood. This receptor was taken from an adult man with Graves' ophthalmopathy. The CDR3 coding sequence is TGTGCCAGCAGCCGGGACGCCCCTGGGGGTGAAGCTTTCTTT. This gives the protein CASSRDAPGGEAFF.